The clone carrying this T cell receptor (beta chain) showed up just a few times. Its target is unknown. Data came from immunoSEQ multiplex PCR; TCRdb stores just in-frame clones and leaves some out. The table shows about 47,000 clones, with roughly 70% occurring only once. V was pared by 5 bases and J by 2 bases, with 4 bases between. Germline loops: CDR1 SGHNT, CDR2 YYREEE (reference sequence). The CDR3 has 11 residues. The record originates from a study of vaccination effects on CD4 cells after COVID-19. Study summary: The median interval between the second dose and post-vaccine sampling was 72 days. General study findings and limits: Late after vaccination, infection- and vaccine-induced clones showed marked clonal contraction.

The culture ran for around ten days before CD4+ T cells were isolated. The cohort was immunized with two doses of either the BNT162b2 or mRNA-1273 vaccine. Half-medium replacement with IL-2 medium occurred on days 3 and 7. This material consisted of CD4+ T cells from PBMCs cultured without peptide, taken after COVID-19 vaccination. This sequence joins TRBV5-4 and TRBJ1-1; D gene unclear. This TCR was sampled from a human donor who received a COVID-19 vaccine. The CDR3 DNA reads TGTGCCAGCAGATTAAACACTGAAGCTTTCTTT. Its translation is CASRLNTEAFF. Complete variable domain (other parts from reference TRBV5-4 and TRBJ1-1): ETGVTQSPTHLIKTRGQQVTLRCSSQSGHNTVSWYQQALGQGPQFIFQYYREEENGRGNFPPRFSGLQFPNYSSELNVNALELDDSALYLCASRLNTEAFFGQGTRLTVV.